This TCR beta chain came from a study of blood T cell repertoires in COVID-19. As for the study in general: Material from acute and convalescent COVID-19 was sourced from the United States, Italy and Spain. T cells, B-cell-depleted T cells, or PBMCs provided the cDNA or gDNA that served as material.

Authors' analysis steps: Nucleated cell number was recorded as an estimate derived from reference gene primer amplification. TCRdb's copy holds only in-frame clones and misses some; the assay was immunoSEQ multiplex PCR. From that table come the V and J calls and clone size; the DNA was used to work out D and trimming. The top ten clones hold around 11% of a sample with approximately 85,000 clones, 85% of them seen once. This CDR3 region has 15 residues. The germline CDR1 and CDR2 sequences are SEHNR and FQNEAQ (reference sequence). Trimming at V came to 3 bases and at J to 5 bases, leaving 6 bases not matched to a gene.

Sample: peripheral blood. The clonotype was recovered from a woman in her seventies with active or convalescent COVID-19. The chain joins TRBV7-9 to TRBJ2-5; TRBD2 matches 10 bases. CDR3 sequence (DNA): TGTGCCAGCAGCTTCAGCGGGGGGGCCTTGGAGACCCAGTACTTC. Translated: CASSFSGGALETQYF.